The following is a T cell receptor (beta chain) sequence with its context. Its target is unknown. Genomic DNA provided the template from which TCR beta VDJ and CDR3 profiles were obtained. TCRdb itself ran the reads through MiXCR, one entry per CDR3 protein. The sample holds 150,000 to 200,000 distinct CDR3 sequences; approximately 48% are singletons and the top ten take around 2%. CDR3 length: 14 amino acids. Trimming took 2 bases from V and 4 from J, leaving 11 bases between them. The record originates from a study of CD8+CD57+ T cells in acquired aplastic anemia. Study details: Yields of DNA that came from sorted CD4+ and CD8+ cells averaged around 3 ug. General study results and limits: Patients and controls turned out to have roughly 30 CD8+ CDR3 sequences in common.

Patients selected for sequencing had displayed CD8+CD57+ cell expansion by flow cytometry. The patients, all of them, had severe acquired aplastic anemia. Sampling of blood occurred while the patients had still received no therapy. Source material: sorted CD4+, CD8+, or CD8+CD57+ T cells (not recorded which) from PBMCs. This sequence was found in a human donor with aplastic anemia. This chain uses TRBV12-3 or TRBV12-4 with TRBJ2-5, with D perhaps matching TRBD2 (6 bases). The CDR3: CASSLPRGGETQYF. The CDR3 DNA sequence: TGTGCCAGCAGTTTACCCCGGGGAGGAGAGACCCAGTACTTC.